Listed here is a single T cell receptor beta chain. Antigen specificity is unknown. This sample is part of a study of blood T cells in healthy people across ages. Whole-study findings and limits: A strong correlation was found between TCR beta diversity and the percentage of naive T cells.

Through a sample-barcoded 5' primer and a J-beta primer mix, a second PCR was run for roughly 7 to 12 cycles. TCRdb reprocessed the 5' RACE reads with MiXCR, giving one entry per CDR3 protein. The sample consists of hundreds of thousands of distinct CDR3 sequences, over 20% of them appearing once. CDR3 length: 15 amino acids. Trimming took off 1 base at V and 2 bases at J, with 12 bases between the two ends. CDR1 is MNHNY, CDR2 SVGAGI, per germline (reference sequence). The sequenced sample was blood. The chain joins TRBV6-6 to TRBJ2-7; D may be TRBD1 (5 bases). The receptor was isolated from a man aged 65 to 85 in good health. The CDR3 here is CASSYWADTPYEQYF. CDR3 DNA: TGTGCCAGCAGTTACTGGGCGGACACTCCCTACGAGCAGTACTTC.